These 21 T cell receptor beta chains were sequenced from one sample in a study of T cells after yellow fever vaccination (dated by TCRdb to about 2019). The library was prepared using 5' RACE. TCRdb names Illumina NovaSeq 6000 as the instrument used. The raw public reads went through TCRdb reprocessing: fastp at Q25, MiXCR clone calling, in-frame beta chains kept. CDR3 protein duplicates are merged, each entry listing the most common genes and DNA. The sample has some 390,000 distinct CDR3 sequences on record, over 15% of them singletons. The biggest ten clones account for roughly a sixth of the sample. The treatment or condition label of this sample denotes: live attenuated yellow fever vaccine strain. The sample was PBMCs, taken before the yellow fever booster vaccination. These receptors were obtained from a man between 18 and 29 years old who received the YFV17D yellow fever vaccine.

This clonotype was found a few times. The V call is TRBV6-2 or TRBV6-3, the J call TRBJ2-2; 9 nucleotides match TRBD1. The CDR3 runs to 19 residues. J gave up 4 bases and V 6 bases, and 18 bases lay outside the gene matches. Germline V gene lookup returns CDR1 MNHEY and CDR2 SVGEGT. The CDR3 loop reads CASRPRASGQGVFTGELFF. The DNA for the CDR3 is TGTGCCAGCAGGCCCAGAGCCTCGGGACAGGGCGTTTTCACCGGGGAGCTGTTTTTT.

This clonotype appeared a few times. This CDR3 reads CASSVRGLDYGYTF. CDR3 coding DNA: TGTGCCAGCAGCGTCAGGGGGCTAGACTATGGCTACACCTTC. V is TRBV5-6 and J is TRBJ1-2; TRBD1 matches 8 bases. This CDR3 is 14 amino acids long. Trimming took 4 bases from V and 3 from J; bases not matched to a gene: 5. Germline V gene sequence: CDR1 SGHDT, CDR2 YYEEEE.

The chain has TRBV5-1 and TRBJ2-7, with D unresolved. Trimming pared 1 base from V and 0 bases from J, leaving 11 bases between. The germline V gene encodes CDR1 SGHRS and CDR2 YFSETQ. The CDR3 has 15 amino acids. The CDR3 sequence is CASSLLGGSSYEQYV. CDR3 DNA sequence: TGCGCCAGCAGCTTGCTCGGCGGAAGCTCCTACGAGCAGTACGTC.

There are a few counts of this clonotype. The rearrangement links TRBV20-1 to TRBJ1-2, with D possibly matching TRBD1 (5 bases). CDR3 size: 12 residues. Trimming stripped 5 bases from V and 4 bases from J, with 11 bases between. Germline loops: CDR1 DFQATT, CDR2 SNEGSKA (reference sequence). The CDR3 protein is CSAFQGVYGYTF. The CDR3 DNA sequence: TGCAGTGCTTTTCAGGGTGTCTATGGCTACACCTTC.

The chain carries TRBV4-2 and TRBJ2-1, with D possibly matching TRBD2 (6 bases). The CDR3 loop spans 16 amino acids. The V gene lost 0 bases and the J gene lost 2 bases, with 11 bases spanning the gap. Germline V CDR1 and CDR2: LGHNA, YNFKEQ. The CDR3 sequence: CASSQDWASAYNEQFF. For the CDR3, the DNA is TGTGCCAGCAGCCAAGATTGGGCTAGCGCCTACAATGAGCAGTTCTTC.

There are a few counts of this clonotype. This chain uses TRBV12-3 or TRBV12-4 with TRBJ2-1; D unresolved. The CDR3 length is 13 residues. V was pared by 3 bases and J by 5 bases, with 8 bases between. CDR3 protein: CASSFLRNNEQFF. The CDR3 DNA reads as TGTGCCAGCAGTTTCCTCCGGAACAATGAGCAGTTCTTC.

This sequence joins TRBV4-3 and TRBJ1-2; 9 bases are shared with TRBD1. V lost 1 base and J lost 4; bases outside the gene matches: 13. The CDR3 runs 18 residues. Germline loops: CDR1 LGHNA, CDR2 YSLEER. The CDR3 sequence: CASSQAFITGGAGYGYTF. The CDR3 DNA is TGCGCCAGCAGCCAAGCGTTCATCACAGGGGGCGCGGGCTATGGCTACACCTTC.

In its sample, this clonotype was seen a few times. The chain uses TRBV20-1 and TRBJ1-6; 8 bases align to TRBD1. Unmatched junction bases numbered 4, after V lost 6 bases and J lost 6 bases. Per the germline V gene, CDR1 is DFQATT and CDR2 is SNEGSKA (reference sequence). CDR3 length: 13 amino acids. The CDR3 coding sequence is TGCAGTGCCGTACAGGGGGGTAATTCACCCCTCCACTTT. It specifies CSAVQGGNSPLHF.

The V and J genes are TRBV20-1 and TRBJ2-7; TRBD2 matches at 8 bases. Germline V gene sequence: CDR1 DFQATT, CDR2 SNEGSKA (reference sequence). This CDR3 contains 14 residues. V was clipped by 7 bases and J by 4 bases; unmatched bases: 12. CDR3 in amino acids: CSVPREGSLYEQYF. As DNA, the CDR3 is TGCAGTGTCCCCCGGGAGGGTTCGTTGTACGAGCAGTACTTC.

This clonotype was counted between two and nine times. V usage is TRBV20-1 and J usage is TRBJ2-2; D not certain. CDR1 is DFQATT and CDR2 is SNEGSKA in the germline V gene (reference sequence). The CDR3 covers 12 residues. V lost 8 bases to trimming and J lost 1 base, with 8 bases between them. The CDR3 nucleotides read TGCAGTTTGCAGGTGAACACCGGGGAGCTGTTTTTT. It specifies CSLQVNTGELFF.

This sequence joins TRBV7-2 and TRBJ2-7; possible D gene TRBD2, 6 bases. Germline V gives CDR1 SGHTA, CDR2 FQGNSA. The germline V and J ends were trimmed by 0 bases and 5 bases, with 11 bases remaining between them. CDR3 length equals 14 residues. The chain's CDR3 is CASSLAGGAHEQYF. In DNA form, the CDR3 reads TGTGCCAGCAGCTTAGCGGGGGGAGCCCACGAGCAGTACTTC.

This clonotype was seen repeatedly, ten times or more. J is TRBJ2-3 and V is TRBV20-1, with 13 nucleotides matching TRBD2. J gave up 1 base and V 7 bases, and 11 bases lay outside the gene matches. Germline CDR1 is DFQATT and CDR2 is SNEGSKA (reference sequence). The CDR3 extends over 17 amino acids. The CDR3 coding sequence is TGCAGTGTCTCAGGACTAGCGGGGGCCGGACGCACAGATACGCAGTATTTT. It codes for CSVSGLAGAGRTDTQYF.

This clonotype occurred a few times. The V and J genes are TRBV7-8 and TRBJ1-5; D ambiguous. CDR3 length equals 13 residues. Trimming removed 2 bases at V and 5 bases at J, with 7 bases between. Germline V gene lookup returns CDR1 SGHVS and CDR2 FQNEAQ. The DNA of the CDR3 is TGTGCCAGCAGCTTAAGGTTCGATCAGCCCCAGCATTTT. It translates to CASSLRFDQPQHF.

The CDR3 region is CSARVVFNEQFF. In DNA form, the CDR3 reads TGCAGTGCTAGAGTAGTGTTCAATGAGCAGTTCTTC. The chain is built from TRBV20-1 and TRBJ2-1; D not certain. CDR3 length: 12 residues. Germline CDR1 reads DFQATT; CDR2 reads SNEGSKA (reference sequence). The V end was cut by 1 base, the J end by 6 bases, with 7 bases between.

Only a few counts were recorded for this clonotype. V and J are TRBV4-3 and TRBJ1-3; D not resolved. The germline CDR1 and CDR2 sequences are LGHNA and YSLEER. V shed 3 bases and J shed 0 bases, with 9 bases lying between them. The CDR3 is 15 amino acids. The CDR3 loop is CASSQGASSGNTIYF. CDR3 in DNA: TGCGCCAGCAGCCAGGGAGCGAGCTCTGGAAACACCATATATTTT.

Of note for this clonotype: Since a much larger clone is just one base distant, this may be a read error. The chain uses TRBV7-2 and TRBJ2-7; 10 bases align to TRBD2. The CDR3 extends over 17 amino acids. Germline CDR1 SGHTA, CDR2 FQGNSA. The CDR3 loop reads CSSSRVLAGATPYEQYF. In nucleotides, the CDR3 is TGTTCCAGCAGCCGTGTCCTAGCGGGGGCCACCCCCTACGAGCAGTACTTC.

This clonotype was recorded a few times. The chain combines TRBV11-2 with TRBJ2-7; TRBD2 matches at 10 bases. Germline-derived CDR1 and CDR2 are SGHAT and FQNNGV. After removal of 3 bases from V and 4 bases from J, the junction contained 9 bases not matched to a gene. The CDR3 sequence is 16 residues long. CDR3 nucleotides: TGTGCCAGCAGCTTGGTTAGCGGGGGGACAGCGTACGAGCAGTACTTC. Its protein is CASSLVSGGTAYEQYF. Based on the CDR3 plus reference TRBV11-2 and TRBJ2-7, the full variable domain is EAGVAQSPRYKIIEKRQSVAFWCNPISGHATLYWYQQILGQGPKLLIQFQNNGVVDDSQLPKDRFSAERLKGVDSTLKIQPAKLEDSAVYLCASSLVSGGTAYEQYFGPGTRLTVT.

This clonotype was detected a few times. This chain joins TRBV28 and TRBJ2-1; 7 nucleotides line up with TRBD1. There are 15 residues in the CDR3. V shed 5 bases, J shed 7 bases, and the junction held 11 bases outside the gene matches. The V gene's germline CDR1 is MDHEN and CDR2 SYDVKM. The CDR3 DNA is TGTGCCAGCAGTCCGGGACAGTTTTACTCAAATGAGCAGTTCTTC. Residues: CASSPGQFYSNEQFF. The full variable domain, its missing parts supplied by reference TRBV28 and TRBJ2-1, is DVKVTQSSRYLVKRTGEKVFLECVQDMDHENMFWYRQDPGLGLRLIYFSYDVKMKEKGDIPEGYSVSREKKERFSLILESASTNQTSMYLCASSPGQFYSNEQFFGPGTRLTVL.

The CDR3 nucleotides are TGTGCCAGCAGCTCCATCCGGGACAGGCAAGAGACCCAGTACTTC. This translates into CASSSIRDRQETQYF. The J gene is TRBJ2-5, the V gene TRBV7-2; TRBD1 matches at 8 bases. Looked up from germline, CDR1 is SGHTA and CDR2 is FQGNSA. The length of the CDR3 is 15 residues. V was clipped by 4 bases and J by 2 bases; unmatched bases: 6.

The CDR3 region is CASRTRGEAGNTIYF. The CDR3 DNA sequence: TGTGCCAGCAGGACGAGGGGGGAGGCTGGAAACACCATATATTTT. The V call is TRBV7-2, the J call TRBJ1-3, with D possibly being TRBD1 (6 bases). The V end was cut by 6 bases, the J end by 2 bases, with 14 bases between. The CDR3 sequence is 15 residues long. Germline CDR1 SGHTA, CDR2 FQGNSA.

The chain links TRBV6-5 to TRBJ2-3; D unresolved. CDR1 and CDR2 from the germline V gene are MNHEY and SVGAGI. V was clipped by 0 bases and J by 3 bases, with 10 bases between them. This CDR3 is built from 15 residues. This CDR3 reads CASSYSLRRTDTQYF. DNA for the CDR3: TGTGCCAGCAGTTACTCCCTGAGGAGAACAGATACGCAGTATTTT.